Given below is one T cell receptor (beta chain) in context. The target antigen is unknown. Per germline, CDR1 MGHRA and CDR2 YSYEKL. The CDR3 sequence is 16 residues long. After removal of 4 bases from V and 4 bases from J, the junction contained 11 bases not matched to a gene. Not enrolled were patients with uncontrolled infection, other autoimmune disease, pregnancy or lactation. The diagnostic basis comprised clinical symptoms, serum thyroxine and TRAb, thyroid ultrasound and orbital computed tomography. This specimen comes from a study of T cells in Graves' hyperthyroidism and ophthalmopathy. Study findings and constraints: Blood held most thyroid clonotypes expanded above 0.001 frequency. The model's output predicted ophthalmopathy at a median of approximately 6.5 months prior to onset.

Amplification targeted TCR beta CDR3 regions from RNA transcripts. Primed by the HTBI set, a first-round RT-PCR was run on the TCR CDR3. TCRdb ran MiXCR on the multiplex PCR reads and lists one entry per CDR3 protein. The sample includes 540,000 or so distinct CDR3 sequences, 40% to 55% of them seen just once. The chain combines TRBV4-1 with TRBJ2-5; TRBD1 matches at 8 bases. The sequence was collected from an adult woman with Graves' disease, either hyperthyroidism or ophthalmopathy (not recorded which). Input material: peripheral blood or thyroid tissue (not recorded which). The CDR3 bases are TGCGCCAGCAGCCTGCAACAGGGGGTAGTGGGAGAGACCCAGTACTTC. Translated, it gives CASSLQQGVVGETQYF.